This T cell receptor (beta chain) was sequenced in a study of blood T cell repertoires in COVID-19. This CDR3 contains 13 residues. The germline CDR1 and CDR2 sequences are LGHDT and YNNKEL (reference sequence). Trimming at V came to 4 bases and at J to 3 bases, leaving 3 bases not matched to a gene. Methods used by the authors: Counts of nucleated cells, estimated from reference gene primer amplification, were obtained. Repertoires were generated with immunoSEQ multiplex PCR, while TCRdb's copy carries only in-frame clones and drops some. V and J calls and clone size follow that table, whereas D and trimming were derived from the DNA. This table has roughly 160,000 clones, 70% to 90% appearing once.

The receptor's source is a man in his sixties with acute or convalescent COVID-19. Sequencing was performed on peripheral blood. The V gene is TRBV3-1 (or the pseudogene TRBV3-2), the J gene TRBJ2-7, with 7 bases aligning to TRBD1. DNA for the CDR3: TGTGCCAGCAGCCTCCGGGACAGCTACGAGCAGTACTTC. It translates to CASSLRDSYEQYF.